The sequence of this T cell receptor beta chain was determined in a study of cytomegalovirus exposure and HLA in healthy donors. V lost 1 base and J 11 bases, leaving 8 bases between the germline ends. Germline V gives CDR1 SGHVS, CDR2 FQNEAQ. The CDR3 spans 11 residues. PCR used 60 Vbeta primers and 13 Jbeta primers. Sequenced by immunoSEQ multiplex PCR; TCRdb stores in-frame clones only, minus some. The sample holds more than 60,000 clones; 74% are singletons and the top ten take more than 8%. The chain has TRBV7-8 and TRBJ1-1, with D unresolved. The sequenced sample was PBMCs. This TCR derives from a man aged 40-49 years in good health and CMV-seropositive. The DNA of the CDR3 is TGTGCCAGCAGCTTAGGGTCTGGCGCTTTCTTT. Its translation is CASSLGSGAFF.